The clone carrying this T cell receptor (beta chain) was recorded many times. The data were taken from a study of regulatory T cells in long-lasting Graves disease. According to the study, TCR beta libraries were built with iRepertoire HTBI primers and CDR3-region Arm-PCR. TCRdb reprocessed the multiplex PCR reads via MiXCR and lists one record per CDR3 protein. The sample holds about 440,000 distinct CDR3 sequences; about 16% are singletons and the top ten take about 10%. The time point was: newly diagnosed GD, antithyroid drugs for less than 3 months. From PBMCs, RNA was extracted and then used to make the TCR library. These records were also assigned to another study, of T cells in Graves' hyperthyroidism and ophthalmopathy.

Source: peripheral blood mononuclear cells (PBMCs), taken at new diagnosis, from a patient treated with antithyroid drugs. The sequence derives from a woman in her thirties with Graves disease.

The CDR3 loop reads CASGLRGGLSYNEQFF. The CDR3 DNA sequence: TGTGCTAGTGGTTTGCGCGGGGGGCTCTCCTACAATGAGCAGTTCTTC. The chain joins TRBV12-5 to TRBJ2-1; TRBD2 matches 8 bases. The CDR3 sequence is 16 residues long. From germline, CDR1 is LGHNT and CDR2 FRNRAP. The trim removed 2 bases at V and 0 bases at J, leaving 3 bases unmatched.